This passage covers 31 T cell receptor beta chains from one sample sequenced in a study of cytomegalovirus exposure and HLA in healthy donors. Sequencing used immunoSEQ multiplex PCR; TCRdb keeps in-frame clones, though not all of them. Of 250,000 to 400,000 clones listed, 88% were seen once; the top ten hold more than 0.95%. Sequencing was performed on PBMCs. The receptors stem from a man aged 25-40 years in good health and CMV-seronegative.

This rearrangement joins TRBV6-5 to TRBJ1-4; no reliable D call. The CDR3 sequence is 13 residues long. CDR1 MNHEY and CDR2 SVGAGI come from the germline V gene. The V end lost 2 bases, the J end lost 4 bases, and 5 bases lay between the germline ends. CDR3 protein: CASSYAHNEKLFF. In DNA, the CDR3 is TGTGCCAGCAGTTACGCGCATAATGAAAAACTGTTTTTT.

The chain combines TRBV7-9 with TRBJ1-2; perhaps TRBD1 as D (6 bases). V gave up 5 bases and J gave up 2 bases, with 9 bases separating them. CDR1 is SEHNR and CDR2 is FQNEAQ in the germline V gene (reference sequence). This CDR3 region has 13 residues. The CDR3 spells CASSLGQNYGYTF. The CDR3 DNA is TGTGCCAGCAGCCTTGGACAGAACTATGGCTACACCTTC. The variable domain in full, completed from reference TRBV7-9 and TRBJ1-2, reads DTGVSQNPRHKITKRGQNVTFRCDPISEHNRLYWYRQTLGQGPEFLTYFQNEAQLEKSRLLSDRFSAERPKGSFSTLEIQRTEQGDSAMYLCASSLGQNYGYTFGSGTRLTVV.

The J gene is TRBJ2-2, the V gene TRBV29-1; D may be TRBD1 (6 bases). This CDR3 has 17 amino acids. Trimming took off 4 bases at V and 1 base at J, with 19 bases between the two ends. The germline V gene encodes CDR1 SQVTM and CDR2 ANQGSEA. CDR3 sequence reads: CSVVFSSSGQNTGELFF. DNA for the CDR3: TGCAGCGTTGTTTTTTCCTCCTCGGGACAGAACACCGGGGAGCTGTTTTTT.

The chain joins TRBV4-3 to TRBJ1-1; 8 positions match TRBD1. The junction had 7 bases not matched to a gene; V was cut back by 0 bases and J by 1 base. CDR1 is LGHNA, CDR2 YSLEER, per germline. There are 17 residues in the CDR3. The CDR3 DNA sequence: TGCGCCAGCAGCCAAGATATATCCGGGACAGGGAACACTGAAGCTTTCTTT. Amino acids: CASSQDISGTGNTEAFF.

The gene calls are TRBV11-2 and TRBJ2-7; 7 nucleotides align to TRBD1. There are 13 residues in the CDR3. With 5 bases clipped from V and 4 bases from J, the junction kept 5 bases outside the gene matches. Germline CDR1 reads SGHAT; CDR2 reads FQNNGV. Here the CDR3 reads CASSRGQTYEQYF. CDR3 DNA sequence: TGTGCCAGCAGCCGGGGACAGACGTACGAGCAGTACTTC.

The chain employs TRBV7-9 and TRBJ2-6; D is perhaps TRBD1 (5 bases). Germline V gene lookup returns CDR1 SEHNR and CDR2 FQNEAQ (reference sequence). V lost 5 bases, J lost 2 bases, and 13 bases lay in between. This CDR3 spans 16 amino acids. The CDR3 protein is CASSPLGQTGANVLTF. The CDR3 DNA sequence: TGTGCCAGCAGCCCCCTGGGGCAGACTGGGGCCAACGTCCTGACTTTC.

V gene TRBV6-5 combines with J gene TRBJ1-5; 7 bases map to TRBD1. Trimming cost V 5 bases and J 3 bases; bases outside gene matches: 4. The CDR3 covers 14 residues. Germline V CDR1 and CDR2: MNHEY, SVGAGI. Here the CDR3 DNA reads TGTGCCAGCAGTCAACAGGGGATCAATCAGCCCCAGCATTTT. This codes for CASSQQGINQPQHF.

The chain is built from TRBV5-1 and TRBJ1-2; TRBD1 agrees at 9 bases. The length of the CDR3 is 16 residues. Germline V gene lookup returns CDR1 SGHRS and CDR2 YFSETQ. Germline trimming cut 1 base from V and 6 bases from J; bases unmatched to any gene: 10. This CDR3 reads CASSLNGQGRQNGYTF. In nucleotides, the CDR3 is TGCGCCAGCAGCTTGAACGGACAGGGGAGGCAGAATGGCTACACCTTC.

This chain uses TRBV27 with TRBJ2-7; 8 nucleotides agree with TRBD2. The CDR3 spans 14 residues. V shed 4 bases and J 3 bases; nucleotides not matched to a gene: 5. The germline V gene encodes CDR1 MNHEY and CDR2 SMNVEV (reference sequence). CDR3 bases: TGTGCCAGCAGTTCGGAGCGGGGGTACTACGAGCAGTACTTC. This sequence encodes CASSSERGYYEQYF.

The V gene is TRBV6-1, the J gene TRBJ1-4, with TRBD1 identical over 8 bases. Trimming took 1 base from V and 8 from J; bases not matched to a gene: 9. CDR1 and CDR2 (germline): MNHNS, SASEGT. The CDR3 has 16 residues. CDR3 bases: TGTGCCAGCAGTGAAGAATCGGACAGGGCATGGGAAAAACTGTTTTTT. Translation: CASSEESDRAWEKLFF.

The V and J genes are TRBV7-2 and TRBJ1-5, with a possible D match to TRBD1 (5 bases). V shed 3 bases and J shed 3 bases, with 12 bases lying between them. Germline V gene data show CDR1 as SGHTA and CDR2 as FQGNSA. The CDR3 loop spans 15 amino acids. The CDR3 loop is CASSFLGRDNQPQHF. The CDR3 DNA reads TGTGCCAGCAGCTTTCTTGGCAGGGACAATCAGCCCCAGCATTTT.

This clone appeared a single time. As DNA, the CDR3 is TGTGCCAGCAGTTTATGGAGCGGACCCTACGAGCAGTACTTC. Translating gives CASSLWSGPYEQYF. This chain uses TRBV27 with TRBJ2-7; D is possibly TRBD2 (5 bases). CDR3 length: 14 amino acids. CDR1 MNHEY and CDR2 SMNVEV come from the germline V gene (reference sequence). The V end was cut by 1 base, the J end by 2 bases, with 9 bases between.

The V call is TRBV4-1, the J call TRBJ1-2, with 9 bases aligning to TRBD1. Germline V gene data show CDR1 as MGHRA and CDR2 as YSYEKL. The CDR3 is made up of 15 amino acids. V dropped 0 bases and J dropped 7; count of bases not matched to a gene: 6. CDR3 sequence (DNA): TGCGCCAGCAGCCAAGAAAACAGGGGGCGAGGTGGCTACACCTTC. It yields the protein CASSQENRGRGGYTF.

The chain uses TRBV13 and TRBJ1-1; 11 nucleotides line up with TRBD1. Germline trimming cut 4 bases from V and 6 bases from J; bases unmatched to any gene: 10. This CDR3 contains 16 residues. Per germline, CDR1 PRHDT and CDR2 FYEKMQ (reference sequence). The CDR3 DNA reads as TGTGCCAGCAGCTACCGGACAGGGGGCAAAGGGGCTGAAGCTTTCTTT. Its protein product is CASSYRTGGKGAEAFF.

The gene calls are TRBV5-1 and TRBJ2-3; perhaps TRBD1 as D (6 bases). The germline V and J ends were trimmed by 7 bases and 2 bases, with 20 bases remaining between them. From germline, CDR1 is SGHRS and CDR2 YFSETQ. The CDR3 consists of 16 residues. CDR3 nucleotides: TGCGCCAGCGCCGAGATCGGGCAGGGGATCACAGATACGCAGTATTTT. It translates to CASAEIGQGITDTQYF.

The chain has TRBV29-1 and TRBJ1-1; D gene uncertain. Per germline, CDR1 SQVTM and CDR2 ANQGSEA. The CDR3 length is 10 residues. The V gene lost 5 bases and the J gene lost 4 bases, with 5 bases spanning the gap. CDR3 sequence reads: CSVWSTEAFF. As DNA, the CDR3 is TGCAGCGTTTGGAGCACTGAAGCTTTCTTT.

The CDR3 reads CASSLRDRFPGELFF. CDR3 sequence (DNA): TGTGCCAGCAGTCTCCGGGACAGGTTTCCCGGGGAGCTGTTTTTT. The genes are TRBV27 and TRBJ2-2, with TRBD1 matching 8 bases. CDR1 and CDR2 (germline): MNHEY, SMNVEV (reference sequence). This CDR3 comprises 15 residues. The J segment lost 6 bases and the V segment lost 5 bases, leaving 8 bases of the junction unmatched.

The DNA for the CDR3 is TGTGCCAGCAGCGGGGGCGCCTACCCCAGAACCTACGAGCAGTACTTC. This translates into CASSGGAYPRTYEQYF. The gene calls are TRBV5-4 and TRBJ2-7; a possible D gene is TRBD1 (6 bases). V was clipped by 4 bases and J by 2 bases, with 19 bases between them. The CDR3 has 16 residues. Per the germline V gene, CDR1 is SGHNT and CDR2 is YYREEE (reference sequence).

The V gene is TRBV5-4, the J gene TRBJ1-3; 7 bases fit TRBD1. The CDR3 spans 14 residues. The ends lost 4 bases at V and 2 bases at J; junction bases unmatched: 3. The germline CDR1 and CDR2 sequences are SGHNT and YYREEE (reference sequence). The CDR3 is CASSTGQAGNTIYF. The CDR3 DNA reads as TGTGCCAGCAGCACCGGACAGGCTGGAAACACCATATATTTT.

V gene TRBV5-6 combines with J gene TRBJ2-2; D unresolved. CDR1 and CDR2 (germline): SGHDT, YYEEEE. V was cut by 4 bases and J by 4 bases, with 11 bases left in between. This CDR3 comprises 14 residues. CDR3 DNA: TGTGCCAGCAGCCTCCCGCGAGTCACCGGGGAGCTGTTTTTT. Its translation is CASSLPRVTGELFF. Supplemented by reference TRBV5-6 and TRBJ2-2, the full variable domain reads DAGVTQSPTHLIKTRGQQVTLRCSPKSGHDTVSWYQQALGQGPQFIFQYYEEEERQRGNFPDRFSGHQFPNYSSELNVNALLLGDSALYLCASSLPRVTGELFFGEGSRLTVL.

This chain connects TRBV18 to TRBJ1-1, with a possible D match to TRBD1 (5 bases). CDR3 length: 16 amino acids. Trimming pared 5 bases from V and 0 bases from J, leaving 16 bases between. Germline CDR1 KGHSH, CDR2 LQKENI. The CDR3 nucleotides are TGTGCCAGCTCAGCGGGTGCAGGGAGGATGAACACTGAAGCTTTCTTT. Protein sequence: CASSAGAGRMNTEAFF.

This clone is a singleton in its sample. This chain connects TRBV6-5 to TRBJ1-2, with D unresolved. The germline CDR1 and CDR2 sequences are MNHEY and SVGAGI. The CDR3 has 11 amino acids. V was cut by 5 bases and J by 8 bases, with 9 bases left in between. Here the CDR3 DNA reads TGTGCCAGCAGTGACCGGAGGGGCTACACCTTC. Protein: CASSDRRGYTF.

The rearrangement joins TRBV14 to TRBJ1-3; D not resolved. The CDR3 sequence is 11 residues long. V lost 3 bases to trimming and J lost 6 bases, with 3 bases between them. CDR1 and CDR2 from the germline V gene are SGHDN and FVKESK. The CDR3 spells CASSHLNTIYF. The CDR3 nucleotides read TGTGCCAGCAGCCACCTAAACACCATATATTTT.

This chain links TRBV5-1 with TRBJ2-3; no definite D call. Trimming took 0 bases from V and 2 from J, leaving 10 bases between them. Germline CDR1 reads SGHRS; CDR2 reads YFSETQ. CDR3 length equals 15 residues. The CDR3 DNA reads as TGCGCCAGCAGCTTGGCCTGGCAGTACACAGATACGCAGTATTTT. Protein product: CASSLAWQYTDTQYF. The full variable domain, rest sourced from reference TRBV5-1 and TRBJ2-3, is KAGVTQTPRYLIKTRGQQVTLSCSPISGHRSVSWYQQTPGQGLQFLFEYFSETQRNKGNFPGRFSGRQFSNSRSEMNVSTLELGDSALYLCASSLAWQYTDTQYFGPGTRLTVL.

The chain links TRBV29-1 to TRBJ1-2; 11 bases fit TRBD1. V dropped 5 bases and J dropped 6; count of bases not matched to a gene: 11. The CDR3 consists of 15 residues. CDR1 is SQVTM and CDR2 is ANQGSEA in the germline V gene. DNA of the CDR3: TGCAGCGTTCTAGCGGACAGGGGGCGACTGGATGGCTACACCTTC. Amino acids: CSVLADRGRLDGYTF.

The chain links TRBV6-1 to TRBJ1-1; 8 nucleotides align to TRBD1. V was clipped by 9 bases and J by 8 bases; unmatched bases: 17. The germline CDR1 and CDR2 sequences are MNHNS and SASEGT. This CDR3 region has 15 residues. CDR3 DNA sequence: TGTGCCAGTAACCGGGGCCCAGGGGGCTCGATGGAAGCTTTCTTT. Translating it yields CASNRGPGGSMEAFF.

V is TRBV12-5 and J is TRBJ2-5; D is possibly TRBD1 (6 bases). The germline gives CDR1 LGHNT, CDR2 FRNRAP. Trimming removed 6 bases at V and 4 bases at J, with 15 bases between. The length of the CDR3 is 14 residues. CDR3 sequence reads: CASGRTAYGETQYF. CDR3 sequence (DNA): TGTGCTAGTGGACGGACAGCTTACGGAGAGACCCAGTACTTC.

The rearrangement links TRBV10-3 to TRBJ2-7; D is perhaps TRBD1 (5 bases). The CDR3 loop spans 12 amino acids. Trimming removed 5 bases from V and 6 bases from J, with 11 bases in between. The V gene's germline CDR1 is ENHRY and CDR2 SYGVKD. The CDR3 bases are TGTGCCATCAGTCCCAAAGGGGTCGAGCAGTACTTC. Translated: CAISPKGVEQYF.

The chain combines TRBV7-9 with TRBJ2-7; possible D gene TRBD2, 5 bases. Per the germline V gene, CDR1 is SEHNR and CDR2 is FQNEAQ (reference sequence). There are 12 residues in the CDR3. Trimming removed 3 bases at V and 6 bases at J, with 9 bases between. CDR3 region: CASSFLGSEQYF. The DNA of the CDR3 is TGTGCCAGCAGCTTCTTGGGGAGCGAGCAGTACTTC.

The gene calls are TRBV7-6 and TRBJ2-2; 10 bases fit TRBD2. Germline V gene sequence: CDR1 SGHVS, CDR2 FNYEAQ. There are 16 residues in the CDR3. Trimming removed 3 bases from V and 7 bases from J; junction bases left unmatched: 8. The CDR3 DNA reads as TGTGCCAGCAGCTTCGAAGGACTAGCGGCCGGCGGGGAGCTGTTTTTT. This encodes CASSFEGLAAGGELFF.

This clone was observed a few times. The V gene is TRBV4-1, the J gene TRBJ1-2, with D hard to call. Germline V gene sequence: CDR1 MGHRA, CDR2 YSYEKL. The CDR3 is made up of 13 amino acids. V was shortened by 1 base and J by 0 bases, with 3 bases between the two germline ends. The CDR3 loop reads CASSQAANYGYTF. The CDR3 nucleotides are TGCGCCAGCAGCCAAGCAGCTAACTATGGCTACACCTTC.